The T cell receptor (beta chain) under discussion was sequenced for a study of CD4 T cells in relation to SARS-CoV-2 and coronaviruses. Germline values: CDR1 DFQATT, CDR2 SNEGSKA (reference sequence). This CDR3 is 14 amino acids long. Trimming pared 3 bases from V and 5 bases from J, leaving 14 bases between. The assay was immunoSEQ multiplex PCR, and TCRdb's table has in-frame clones only and misses some. The repertoire has approximately 41,000 clones, nearly 85% of them found once; the top ten carry around 1.3%. On this clone: Antigen: not known.

Sequenced input: naive CD4+ T cells from PBMCs, cultured in vitro. Subset here: naive CD4+ T cells isolated by negative enrichment. The rearrangement links TRBV20-1 to TRBJ2-1; unclear D gene. This sequence was found in an adult with COVID-19. CDR3 sequence: CSASIGRLDNEQFF. The CDR3 DNA reads TGCAGTGCTAGTATTGGTCGCCTGGACAATGAGCAGTTCTTC.